This TCR beta chain was documented in a study of PD-L1 blockade in urothelial cancer (dated by TCRdb to about 2017). With regard to the full study: All patients started therapy in about 2014 and received atezolizumab 1,200 mg intravenously every 3 weeks. About 90% of the 29 patients were identified as males with urothelial cancer of bladder origin, and a prior smoking history was reported by 18 of 29 patients. Patients had an ECOG performance status of 0 or 1 and had received between 0 and 3 prior chemotherapy regimens. Blood samples were analyzed 3 weeks after the start of treatment (second dose) and 6 weeks after the start of treatment. A median of about 150,000 T cells and 80,000 to 100,000 unique TCRs was obtained from blood samples, and a median clonality of about 0.08 was observed. Somatic, immune and clinical correlates of response to PD-L1 blockade with atezolizumab in urothelial cancer were the focus of an exploratory multi-omic analysis. Pretreatment tumor samples and matched peripheral blood, collected serially before and after atezolizumab treatment, underwent TCR sequencing. Durable clinical benefit was defined as a progression-free survival longer than 6 months, and TCR features were additionally tested against progression-free survival and overall survival. Whole exome sequencing and RNA sequencing of pretreatment tumors were performed alongside TCR sequencing in the same patients. Some ten patients reached durable clinical benefit, while some 21 patients did not. Pretreatment blood TCR-seq was available for about 27 patients, at least one posttreatment blood collection was obtained for about 24 patients, and tumor TCR-seq was available for about 24 patients.

A total of 25 to 35 patients with locally advanced or metastatic urothelial carcinoma, treated at Memorial Sloan Kettering on a trial protocol, made up the cohort. Peripheral blood mononuclear cells were collected pretreatment and during treatment, with between 1 and 8 total time points obtained per patient. The Qiagen DNeasy Blood extraction kit was used to purify genomic DNA from total PBMCs and tumor samples. PBMCs were collected pretreatment and during treatment and were isolated and stored as previously described. For this clone: No antigen is known for it. The input lacks base qualities; no much larger clone sits a single base away.

Synthetic TCR analog templates were spiked into each PCR to estimate absolute template abundance from read counts. Using the immunoSEQ assay, TCRbeta CDR3 regions were amplified from genomic DNA with bias-controlled V and J gene primers. Rearranged TCRbeta segments were sequenced at approximately 20X coverage. In the paper's pipeline: Clustering was used to correct sequencing errors, and CDR3s were annotated against IMGT so that V, D and J genes could be assigned. Only productive TCRbeta rearrangements were used in downstream analyses, excluding out-of-frame or stop-codon sequences. Clonality was computed as one minus Shannon entropy normalized by the log of the number of unique productive sequences. Fisher's exact test with Benjamini-Hochberg correction, at a threshold of adjusted p below 0.01, was used to find clones that differed between time points or between blood and tumor. Imported from immuneACCESS, the table was reduced by TCRdb to in-frame sequences with V and J called. These copies leave out some clones; in studies compared against another copy, an unresolved V gene accounts for under half, and the cause of the remainder is not known. The V and J calls and clone size were taken over from that table, and D and trimming were inferred from the DNA. The sample profile shows about 45,000 clones; about 87% of them were found once. Roughly 3.9% of the sample comes from the top ten.

Points the paper makes about the study in general: Because the sample size was small (n ≈ 27) and many exploratory analyses were performed, the results are intended to be hypothesis-generating. A pretreatment peripheral blood TCR clonality below the median was linked to improved progression-free and overall survival. Among patients with durable benefit, tumor-associated TCR clones showed greater expansion in peripheral blood 3 weeks after treatment started (n ≈ 21, p = 0.022).

At the junction V is shortened by 6 bases and J by 7 bases, with 19 bases in between. The CDR3 covers 15 residues, taking in both the cysteine and the phenylalanine. The retained sequence is limited to the CDR3, 45 bases, with the frame set at the first base. Taken from the germline V gene, the CDR1 and CDR2 loops are MDHEN and SYDVKM. The clonotype comes from a man at least 80 years old with urothelial cancer. The V and J segments used are TRBV28 and TRBJ1-5; no confident D gene assignment can be made. The sequences come from PBMCs, collected around atezolizumab (anti-PD-L1) treatment. The nucleotides are TGTGCCAGCAGGCCCATCGGAGGCCGGGGACAGCCCCAGCATTTT. Translated, it reads CASRPIGGRGQPQHF.